The 32 T cell receptor beta chains reported below all come from one sample, sequenced in a study of identical twins. TCRdb passed the 5' RACE reads through MiXCR, listing each CDR3 protein once. This sample has 200,000 to 250,000 distinct CDR3 sequences, with about an eighth found just once. This same sample was also taken into another study, of yellow fever vaccine responses in identical twins.

What was sequenced was memory (CD45RO+) T cells sorted from blood. These TCRs come from a woman aged 18-29 years in good health.

The sample holds a few counts of this clonotype. It may be a read error: a sequence one base away is much more abundant. The J gene is TRBJ2-7, the V gene TRBV7-9; D might be TRBD2 (6 bases). CDR1 and CDR2 (germline): SEHNR, FQNEAQ (reference sequence). This CDR3 region has 11 residues. Trimming left V 5 bases short and J 5 bases short, with 7 bases between. The CDR3, as DNA: TGTGCCAGCAGCCCTAGCGACGAGCAGTACTTC. Protein sequence: CASSPSDEQYF.

This chain uses TRBV5-1 with TRBJ2-3; 7 bases match TRBD1. This CDR3 region has 16 residues. Germline CDR1 SGHRS, CDR2 YFSETQ. The V and J ends lost 4 bases and 1 base, in that order; junction bases with no gene match: 9. CDR3 sequence (DNA): TGCGCCAGCAGCCCCACCGCCGGGACAGGCACAGATACGCAGTATTTT. Protein product: CASSPTAGTGTDTQYF.

The chain employs TRBV12-3 or TRBV12-4 and TRBJ1-1, with D unclear. Trimming took off 3 bases at V and 5 bases at J, with 10 bases between the two ends. The CDR3 sequence is 13 residues long. The CDR3 region is CASSFGRSTEAFF. The CDR3 bases are TGTGCCAGCAGTTTCGGGAGAAGTACTGAAGCTTTCTTT.

This clonotype turned up a few times. The J gene is TRBJ2-3, the V gene TRBV6-1; 9 bases line up with TRBD2. The CDR3 runs 18 residues. V lost 8 bases and J lost 0; bases outside the gene matches: 15. From germline, CDR1 is MNHNS and CDR2 SASEGT. Here the CDR3 reads CASAGGGARDTSTDTQYF. CDR3 sequence (DNA): TGTGCCAGCGCAGGCGGGGGGGCCAGGGATACTAGCACAGATACGCAGTATTTT.

This rearrangement joins TRBV7-2 to TRBJ2-1, with TRBD2 matching over 10 bases. Germline V gene data show CDR1 as SGHTA and CDR2 as FQGNSA. The trim removed 1 base at V and 5 bases at J, leaving 5 bases unmatched. The CDR3 sequence is 16 residues long. The CDR3 reads CASSLVFTSGDNEQFF. The CDR3 DNA reads TGTGCCAGCAGCTTAGTGTTTACTAGCGGGGACAATGAGCAGTTCTTC.

This clonotype has only a few counts. The chain recombines TRBV6-1 with TRBJ2-1, with 7 positions matching TRBD2. This CDR3 contains 19 residues. V lost 5 bases to trimming and J lost 0 bases; unmatched junction nucleotides: 16. Germline-derived CDR1 and CDR2 are MNHNS and SASEGT. The CDR3 is CASSQRPLLTGGSYNEQFF. For the CDR3, the DNA is TGTGCCAGCAGTCAAAGACCCCTTTTGACGGGAGGCTCCTACAATGAGCAGTTCTTC.

The V gene is TRBV2, the J gene TRBJ2-5; maybe TRBD1 (6 bases). V lost 6 bases to trimming and J lost 5 bases, with 16 bases between them. The CDR3 has 14 amino acids. CDR1 and CDR2 from the germline V gene are SNHLY and FYNNEI. Here the CDR3 reads CASSRTGWRETQYF. CDR3 nucleotides: TGTGCCAGCAGCCGAACAGGGTGGAGGGAGACCCAGTACTTC.

This clonotype was observed at least ten times. DNA for the CDR3: TGCAGCGTTAACTTAGGAGGGACACCCAAGTCCGGGGAGCTGTTTTTT. It yields the protein CSVNLGGTPKSGELFF. The genes are TRBV29-1 and TRBJ2-2; D assignment may be TRBD1 or TRBD2 (6 bases each). Trimming shortened V by 5 bases and J by 6 bases, and 22 bases separated the two germline ends. The CDR3 runs to 16 residues. Germline V gene lookup returns CDR1 SQVTM and CDR2 ANQGSEA.

This chain joins TRBV20-1 and TRBJ2-7; weak D call: TRBD2 (5 bases). V was trimmed by 5 bases and J by 3 bases, leaving 11 bases between them. CDR1 and CDR2 from the germline V gene are DFQATT and SNEGSKA (reference sequence). The CDR3 length is 12 residues. The CDR3 region is CSAWGGSYEQYF. The CDR3 nucleotides read TGCAGTGCTTGGGGTGGGAGCTACGAGCAGTACTTC.

There are many counts of this clonotype. CDR3 sequence reads: CASKPGQNSWEQYF. DNA for the CDR3: TGTGCCAGCAAACCGGGACAGAACTCTTGGGAGCAGTACTTC. This rearrangement joins TRBV12-3 or TRBV12-4 to TRBJ2-7; the match to TRBD1 covers 7 bases. J was trimmed by 7 bases and V by 7 bases; bases with no gene match: 13. The CDR3 has 14 residues.

The chain joins TRBV7-8 to TRBJ2-5; TRBD2 matches 8 bases. Trimming took 4 bases from V and 5 from J; bases not matched to a gene: 12. CDR3 length equals 16 residues. Germline V gene data show CDR1 as SGHVS and CDR2 as FQNEAQ. The CDR3 nucleotides read TGTGCCAGCAGCTCTGGGCCGGGACTAGTAGTCGAGACCCAGTACTTC. Protein product: CASSSGPGLVVETQYF.

Ten or more counts support this clonotype. V is TRBV5-1 and J is TRBJ2-3; TRBD2 agrees at 10 bases. The CDR3 covers 16 residues. Germline V lookup: CDR1 SGHRS, CDR2 YFSETQ. After removal of 4 bases from V and 4 bases from J, the junction contained 9 bases not matched to a gene. CDR3 in amino acids: CASSPGGLASADTQYF. In DNA form, the CDR3 reads TGCGCCAGCAGCCCTGGGGGACTAGCGAGTGCAGATACGCAGTATTTT.

This clonotype was counted a few times. The chain couples TRBV29-1 to TRBJ1-5; D is undetermined. V was pared by 0 bases and J by 0 bases, with 9 bases between. The CDR3 covers 15 residues. Germline V gene lookup returns CDR1 SQVTM and CDR2 ANQGSEA. The CDR3 sequence: CSVEEGSGSNQPQHF. CDR3 sequence (DNA): TGCAGCGTTGAAGAAGGGTCGGGTAGCAATCAGCCCCAGCATTTT.

V is TRBV2 and J is TRBJ2-7, with no clear D. The ends were cut back, 6 bases at V and 3 bases at J, with 15 bases in the middle. The CDR3 covers 14 residues. The germline gives CDR1 SNHLY, CDR2 FYNNEI. The CDR3 region is CASSRTTSGYEQYF. The CDR3 nucleotides read TGTGCCAGCAGCCGGACCACCTCGGGCTACGAGCAGTACTTC.

CDR3 in DNA: TGCGCCAGCAGCTTGACAGGGATTTCCTATGGCTACACCTTC. Its protein product is CASSLTGISYGYTF. J is TRBJ1-2 and V is TRBV5-1, with D tentatively TRBD1 (6 bases). Trimming cost V 1 base and J 4 bases, with 11 bases left between them. This CDR3 has 14 amino acids. Germline V gene data show CDR1 as SGHRS and CDR2 as YFSETQ.

J is TRBJ2-7 and V is TRBV29-1; perhaps D is TRBD1 or TRBD2 (6 bases each). V was cut by 7 bases and J by 2 bases, with 12 bases left in between. Germline assignment: CDR1 SQVTM and CDR2 ANQGSEA. This CDR3 is built from 12 residues. CDR3: CSAGDNAYEQYF. CDR3 DNA: TGCAGCGCGGGGGACAACGCCTACGAGCAGTACTTC.

The chain has TRBV27 and TRBJ1-2; 9 nucleotides align to TRBD1. The J segment lost 2 bases and the V segment lost 4 bases, leaving 5 bases of the junction unmatched. This CDR3 has 15 residues. The germline CDR1 and CDR2 sequences are MNHEY and SMNVEV (reference sequence). In DNA, the CDR3 is TGTGCCAGCAGTTCGGCAGGGACAGGGAACTATGGCTACACCTTC. It encodes CASSSAGTGNYGYTF.

This clonotype occurred many times. The genes are TRBV29-1 and TRBJ2-5; TRBD1 aligns across 8 bases. This CDR3 has 11 residues. Germline loops: CDR1 SQVTM, CDR2 ANQGSEA. Losses at the gene ends were 7 bases for V and 4 bases for J; bases not matched to a gene: 2. The CDR3 is CSAGTGETQYF. The DNA for the CDR3 is TGCAGCGCCGGGACAGGAGAGACCCAGTACTTC. The whole variable domain, filled in from reference TRBV29-1 and TRBJ2-5, reads SAVISQKPSRDICQRGTSLTIQCQVDSQVTMMFWYRQQPGQSLTLIATANQGSEATYESGFVIDKFPISRPNLTFSTLTVSNMSPEDSSIYLCSAGTGETQYFGPGTRLLVL.

This clonotype came up a few times. V is TRBV18 and J is TRBJ2-2; D not certain. The V end lost 2 bases, the J end lost 2 bases, and 9 bases lay between the germline ends. The CDR3 spans 15 residues. From germline, CDR1 is KGHSH and CDR2 LQKENI. CDR3 in amino acids: CASSPDVSNTGELFF. The CDR3 DNA reads as TGTGCCAGCTCACCAGATGTGTCCAACACCGGGGAGCTGTTTTTT.

This clonotype showed up just a few times. The rearrangement links TRBV11-2 to TRBJ2-1, with 10 bases aligning to TRBD2. CDR3 size: 15 residues. Unmatched junction bases numbered 10, after V lost 5 bases and J lost 9 bases. Looked up from germline, CDR1 is SGHAT and CDR2 is FQNNGV. DNA of the CDR3: TGTGCCAGCAGCCCCCACAGCGGGAGGGCCGGTGAGCAGTTCTTC. Translated: CASSPHSGRAGEQFF.

By sample share, this clonotype is medium-sized (0.01 to 0.1%). V and J are TRBV10-3 and TRBJ1-4; 8 bases are shared with TRBD1. J gave up 8 bases and V 10 bases, and 15 bases lay outside the gene matches. The germline gives CDR1 ENHRY, CDR2 SYGVKD. The CDR3 length is 15 residues. This chain's CDR3 is CATRTRQGTGEKLFF. For the CDR3, the DNA is TGTGCCACCAGAACCCGACAGGGGACGGGGGAAAAACTGTTTTTT.

This clonotype showed up just a few times. J is TRBJ1-2 and V is TRBV20-1; the D gene is possibly TRBD1 (5 bases). The length of the CDR3 is 15 residues. CDR1 is DFQATT, CDR2 SNEGSKA, per germline (reference sequence). Trimming pared 1 base from V and 4 bases from J, leaving 16 bases between. CDR3 amino acids: CSARGSLGTIYGYTF. The CDR3, as DNA: TGCAGTGCTAGAGGTTCCCTCGGGACGATCTATGGCTACACCTTC.

In its sample, this clonotype was seen many times. The chain has TRBV12-3 or TRBV12-4 and TRBJ2-2; either TRBD1 or TRBD2 may supply D (5 bases each). This CDR3 has 16 amino acids. V lost 2 bases to trimming and J lost 6 bases, with 16 bases between them. Here the CDR3 DNA reads TGTGCCAGCAGTTTACGGTCTGCCACGGGGCCCGGGGAGCTGTTTTTT. Translating it yields CASSLRSATGPGELFF.

The sample holds many counts of this clonotype. This chain uses TRBV12-5 with TRBJ2-1; TRBD1 aligns across 10 bases. The CDR3 is 14 amino acids. The V gene's germline CDR1 is LGHNT and CDR2 FRNRAP. V gave up 1 base and J gave up 6 bases; unmatched junction bases: 0. The CDR3 bases are TGTGCTAGTGGTTTGGGGGACAGGGGCAATGAGCAGTTCTTC. Its protein product is CASGLGDRGNEQFF.

Only a few counts were recorded for this clonotype. The CDR3 DNA sequence: TGTGCCACCAGTGATAGTCTAGCGGGGGGAACCTACGAGCAGTACTTC. Amino acids: CATSDSLAGGTYEQYF. This chain uses TRBV24-1 with TRBJ2-7, with 11 bases matching TRBD2. The V gene's germline CDR1 is KGHDR and CDR2 SFDVKD. This CDR3 contains 16 residues. Unmatched junction bases numbered 5, after V lost 3 bases and J lost 2 bases.

The V call is TRBV12-3 or TRBV12-4, the J call TRBJ2-1; 9 nucleotides line up with TRBD2. V lost 9 bases and J lost 6; bases outside the gene matches: 6. This CDR3 comprises 13 residues. DNA of the CDR3: TGTGCCAGTTATAGCGGGAGTGGCAATGAGCAGTTCTTC. This translates into CASYSGSGNEQFF.

This clonotype was seen at least ten times. The chain has TRBV7-2 and TRBJ2-1, with unresolved D. The CDR3 has 13 amino acids. V was clipped by 5 bases and J by 4 bases, with 9 bases between them. Germline V gives CDR1 SGHTA, CDR2 FQGNSA. The CDR3, as DNA: TGTGCCAGCAGCCCCGGGTCATACAATGAGCAGTTCTTC. Amino acids: CASSPGSYNEQFF.

The V call is TRBV5-1, the J call TRBJ2-7; tentative D call: TRBD1 (5 bases). Germline loops: CDR1 SGHRS, CDR2 YFSETQ. Trimming stripped 4 bases from V and 2 bases from J, with 16 bases between. The CDR3 runs 15 residues. The CDR3 protein is CASSQDTSLTYEQYF. DNA for the CDR3: TGCGCCAGCAGCCAGGACACGTCTTTAACCTACGAGCAGTACTTC.

This clonotype was seen many times. This chain connects TRBV6-1 to TRBJ2-2; 9 bases are a match to TRBD1. With 5 bases clipped from V and 4 bases from J, the junction kept 5 bases outside the gene matches. Germline CDR1 is MNHNS and CDR2 is SASEGT. The CDR3 totals 15 residues. The CDR3 protein is CASSQGTGRTGELFF. The CDR3 DNA sequence: TGTGCCAGCAGTCAAGGGACAGGGCGCACCGGGGAGCTGTTTTTT.

In this sample, this clonotype turned up a few times. V gene TRBV30 combines with J gene TRBJ2-7, with 8 bases identical to TRBD1. This CDR3 comprises 15 residues. V dropped 2 bases and J dropped 3; count of bases not matched to a gene: 9. Germline CDR1 GTSNPN, CDR2 SVGIG (reference sequence). CDR3 nucleotide sequence: TGTGCCTGGAGTTACGGACAGGGCGGCTTCTACGAGCAGTACTTC. It specifies CAWSYGQGGFYEQYF.

V gene TRBV20-1 combines with J gene TRBJ1-1, with D possibly TRBD1 on 5 matching bases. Germline assignment: CDR1 DFQATT and CDR2 SNEGSKA (reference sequence). The CDR3 is 13 residues long. This CDR3 is CTNWGGGNTEAFF. In DNA, the CDR3 is TGCACCAACTGGGGGGGAGGGAACACTGAAGCTTTCTTT.

V is TRBV15 and J is TRBJ1-6, with 8 bases that match TRBD1. This CDR3 contains 13 residues. V lost 4 bases and J lost 9; bases outside the gene matches: 2. CDR1 and CDR2 from the germline V gene are LNHNV and YYDKDF (reference sequence). CDR3: CATSNRGSSPLHF. The CDR3 DNA reads TGTGCCACCAGCAACAGGGGGAGTTCACCCCTCCACTTT.